This TCR beta chain was identified in a study of shared clonotypes between healthy human individuals. Notes on the study in general: Among the subsets, naive ones generally showed larger estimated richness than memory ones. Unshared clonotypes carried lower generation probabilities than those common to all four donors. The sole specimen, blood, was sampled, and tissue repertoires likely differ.

CDR1 and CDR2 from the germline V gene are LNHDA and SQIVND (reference sequence). There are 15 residues in the CDR3. Trimming removed 5 bases from V and 3 bases from J, with 16 bases in between. The assay was immunoSEQ multiplex PCR, and TCRdb's table has in-frame clones only and misses some. This sample has some 2,000,000 clones, with 85% to 95% found just once. Note on this clone: Its specificity is not known.

The chain recombines TRBV19 with TRBJ1-1; D gene uncertain. This TCR was recovered from a young man in good health. The sequencing input was naive CD4+ T cells sorted from blood. Subset indicated: CD45RA+ positively selected. CDR3 in DNA: TGTGCCAGTAGTCTCGGGTTTAGGGCGGACACTGAAGCTTTCTTT. Its protein product is CASSLGFRADTEAFF.